A single sample gave rise to the 21 T cell receptor beta chains below, sequenced in a study of blood T cell repertoires in COVID-19. Sequencing used immunoSEQ multiplex PCR; TCRdb keeps in-frame clones, though not all of them. The repertoire holds roughly 280,000 clones, with 89% as singletons. The sequencing sample was made of PBMCs or T cells enriched from blood (not recorded which). All receptors derive from a woman aged 55-70 years who had recovered from COVID-19.

In DNA form, the CDR3 reads TGCAGCGTTGGAGGCAGGGGACCACTTGAAAAACTGTTTTTT. Its protein is CSVGGRGPLEKLFF. The rearrangement uses TRBV29-1 and TRBJ1-4; a possible D gene is TRBD1 (6 bases). CDR3 size: 14 residues. CDR1 is SQVTM, CDR2 ANQGSEA, per germline. The V end lost 4 bases, the J end lost 7 bases, and 16 bases lay between the germline ends.

The chain uses TRBV9 and TRBJ1-2; a weak D match, TRBD1 (6 bases). In germline, CDR1 is SGDLS, CDR2 YYNGEE. This CDR3 region has 14 residues. V was pared by 6 bases and J by 8 bases, with 20 bases between. CDR3 bases: TGTGCCAGCATTAACGCAGGGGCTTATTCGGGCTACACCTTC. It is translated as CASINAGAYSGYTF.

The chain carries TRBV5-1 and TRBJ2-5, with TRBD2 as a possible D gene (5 bases). Germline lookup yields CDR1 SGHRS and CDR2 YFSETQ. The V gene lost 2 bases and the J gene lost 1 base, with 9 bases spanning the gap. The CDR3 is made up of 14 amino acids. CDR3 protein: CASSFSGIQETQYF. DNA of the CDR3: TGCGCCAGCAGCTTCTCGGGGATCCAAGAGACCCAGTACTTC.

This clone was detected only a few times. CDR3 nucleotide sequence: TGTGCCAGCAGCTTAGGAGGTCCCACAGATACGCAGTATTTT. It is translated as CASSLGGPTDTQYF. The V call is TRBV11-3, the J call TRBJ2-3; D not resolved. V was cut by 1 base and J by 2 bases, with 7 bases left in between. Germline lookup yields CDR1 SGHNT and CDR2 YENEEA. This CDR3 spans 14 amino acids.

The rearrangement links TRBV5-1 to TRBJ1-2; 7 bases map to TRBD1. CDR1 is SGHRS, CDR2 YFSETQ, per germline. The trim removed 6 bases at V and 5 bases at J, leaving 10 bases unmatched. The CDR3 consists of 14 residues. The CDR3 DNA follows: TGCGCCAGCACCCGAGGGGGGACAGAATATGGCTACACCTTC. Protein sequence: CASTRGGTEYGYTF.

The chain couples TRBV3-1 (or the pseudogene TRBV3-2) to TRBJ2-1, with 10 bases fitting TRBD2. Germline assignment: CDR1 LGHDT and CDR2 YNNKEL (reference sequence). The CDR3 is 14 residues long. Losses at the gene ends were 3 bases for V and 11 bases for J; bases not matched to a gene: 7. CDR3 DNA: TGTGCCAGCAGCCATCGGGGGACTAGCGAAAAGCAGTTCTTC. Protein: CASSHRGTSEKQFF.

CDR3 in DNA: TGTGCCAGAAGTTGGGGACAGGGCCCTGAAGCTTTCTTT. Translating gives CARSWGQGPEAFF. The genes are TRBV5-3 and TRBJ1-1; the match to TRBD1 covers 9 bases. TRBV5-3 is classed as an ORF, of uncertain function. Losses at the gene ends were 5 bases for V and 6 bases for J; bases not matched to a gene: 5. This CDR3 has 13 residues.

The V gene is TRBV9, the J gene TRBJ1-3; 7 bases map to TRBD1. V shed 0 bases, J shed 2 bases, and the junction held 2 bases outside the gene matches. This CDR3 comprises 15 residues. The germline CDR1 and CDR2 sequences are SGDLS and YYNGEE. The chain's CDR3 is CASSVETGPGNTIYF. CDR3 DNA: TGTGCCAGCAGCGTAGAGACAGGGCCTGGAAACACCATATATTTT.

The chain combines TRBV12-3 or TRBV12-4 with TRBJ1-5, with 8 bases lining up with TRBD1. CDR3 size: 13 residues. Trimming took 8 bases from V and 5 from J; bases not matched to a gene: 5. CDR3 bases: TGTGCCAGCCGGGGACAGGATCATCAGCCCCAGCATTTT. It translates to CASRGQDHQPQHF.

The genes are TRBV6-5 and TRBJ1-2; the D is unclear. This CDR3 has 15 residues. In germline, CDR1 is MNHEY, CDR2 SVGAGI. With 2 bases removed from V and 4 bases from J, the gap between germline ends came to 14 bases. CDR3 protein: CASSYKRVGIYGYTF. CDR3 coding DNA: TGTGCCAGCAGTTACAAGAGGGTAGGGATCTATGGCTACACCTTC.

This sequence joins TRBV2 and TRBJ1-1; the D is unclear. Germline CDR1 is SNHLY and CDR2 is FYNNEI. With 4 bases removed from V and 4 bases from J, the gap between germline ends came to 10 bases. The CDR3 contains 13 residues. CDR3 nucleotides: TGTGCCAGCAGTGGCTGGGAGAGCACTGAAGCTTTCTTT. Its translation is CASSGWESTEAFF.

The rearrangement uses TRBV7-3 and TRBJ2-2; TRBD2 is a possible D gene (5 bases). The CDR3 is 15 residues long. Germline CDR1 reads SGHTA; CDR2 reads FQGTGA. The V end lost 3 bases, the J end lost 0 bases, and 8 bases lay between the germline ends. The CDR3 DNA follows: TGTGCCAGCAGCTTGAGCGGCTCGAACACCGGGGAGCTGTTTTTT. Protein: CASSLSGSNTGELFF.

The rearrangement joins TRBV28 to TRBJ1-2; D unresolved. The V gene lost 2 bases and the J gene lost 7 bases, with 14 bases spanning the gap. The V gene's germline CDR1 is MDHEN and CDR2 SYDVKM. The CDR3 length is 14 residues. In DNA form, the CDR3 reads TGTGCCAGCAGTTTACCGGCGAGGGCTAGTGGCTACACCTTC. Protein sequence: CASSLPARASGYTF.

The genes are TRBV7-9 and TRBJ2-3, with 10 bases identical to TRBD2. The V segment lost 4 bases and the J segment 7 bases; nucleotides outside the gene matches: 11. Germline assignment: CDR1 SEHNR and CDR2 FQNEAQ (reference sequence). This CDR3 spans 16 amino acids. This chain's CDR3 is CASSYPSSGGAYTQYF. CDR3 DNA sequence: TGTGCCAGCAGCTACCCAAGCAGCGGGGGGGCCTATACGCAGTATTTT.

The chain has TRBV11-3 and TRBJ2-3; TRBD2 aligns across 11 bases. The CDR3 runs to 16 residues. From germline, CDR1 is SGHNT and CDR2 YENEEA. The trim removed 3 bases at V and 0 bases at J, leaving 2 bases unmatched. The CDR3 coding sequence is TGTGCCAGCAGCTTCGGACTAGCGGGCAGCACAGATACGCAGTATTTT. Residues: CASSFGLAGSTDTQYF.

As concerns this clone: Distinct nucleotide sequences in the sample also encode this CDR3. This sequence joins TRBV5-1 and TRBJ2-2; TRBD1 matches 9 bases. This CDR3 is 16 amino acids long. J gave up 1 base and V 0 bases, and 1 base lay outside the gene matches. From germline, CDR1 is SGHRS and CDR2 YFSETQ. The CDR3 region has the DNA TGCGCCAGCAGCTTGGCGGGACAGGGGAACACCGGGGAGCTGTTTTTT. The encoded protein is CASSLAGQGNTGELFF.

This clone showed up just once. This chain uses TRBV28 with TRBJ2-7, with D tentatively TRBD2 (6 bases). Between the trimmed V and J ends, which lost 6 bases and 3 bases, there was a span of 18 bases. This CDR3 spans 15 amino acids. The germline CDR1 and CDR2 sequences are MDHEN and SYDVKM. The CDR3 loop is CASSTAGQGLYEQYF. DNA of the CDR3: TGTGCCAGCAGCACCGCCGGCCAGGGACTCTACGAGCAGTACTTC. Supplemented by reference TRBV28 and TRBJ2-7, the full variable domain reads DVKVTQSSRYLVKRTGEKVFLECVQDMDHENMFWYRQDPGLGLRLIYFSYDVKMKEKGDIPEGYSVSREKKERFSLILESASTNQTSMYLCASSTAGQGLYEQYFGPGTRLTVT.

CDR3 sequence (DNA): TGTGCCAGCAGTCGGACTCGAGATCAGCCCCAGCATTTT. Translating gives CASSRTRDQPQHF. V and J are TRBV28 and TRBJ1-5; D call uncertain. CDR3 size: 13 residues. Trimming shortened V by 5 bases and J by 5 bases, and 10 bases separated the two germline ends. The germline CDR1 and CDR2 sequences are MDHEN and SYDVKM. Full variable domain (outside the CDR3, taken from reference TRBV28 and TRBJ1-5): DVKVTQSSRYLVKRTGEKVFLECVQDMDHENMFWYRQDPGLGLRLIYFSYDVKMKEKGDIPEGYSVSREKKERFSLILESASTNQTSMYLCASSRTRDQPQHFGDGTRLSIL.

The chain recombines TRBV7-2 with TRBJ1-5; no clear D. The CDR3 is 13 amino acids. The ends were cut back, 2 bases at V and 3 bases at J, with 5 bases in the middle. The germline V gene has CDR1 SGHTA and CDR2 FQGNSA. CDR3 protein: CASSLHYNQPQHF. Written as DNA, the CDR3 is TGTGCCAGCAGCTTACACTACAATCAGCCCCAGCATTTT.

The V and J genes are TRBV30 and TRBJ2-2, with D maybe TRBD2 (5 bases). V lost 1 base, J lost 4 bases, and 10 bases lay in between. The CDR3 runs 14 residues. CDR1 is GTSNPN, CDR2 SVGIG, per germline (reference sequence). The chain's CDR3 is CAWSEGAITGELFF. CDR3 DNA: TGTGCCTGGAGTGAGGGAGCGATCACCGGGGAGCTGTTTTTT.

This CDR3 is CATSRPWLGEAFF. CDR3 coding DNA: TGTGCCACCAGCAGACCTTGGCTCGGGGAAGCTTTCTTT. The chain links TRBV15 to TRBJ1-1; D ambiguous. The CDR3 covers 13 residues. Germline V lookup: CDR1 LNHNV, CDR2 YYDKDF (reference sequence). V lost 2 bases to trimming and J lost 8 bases, with 12 bases between them.